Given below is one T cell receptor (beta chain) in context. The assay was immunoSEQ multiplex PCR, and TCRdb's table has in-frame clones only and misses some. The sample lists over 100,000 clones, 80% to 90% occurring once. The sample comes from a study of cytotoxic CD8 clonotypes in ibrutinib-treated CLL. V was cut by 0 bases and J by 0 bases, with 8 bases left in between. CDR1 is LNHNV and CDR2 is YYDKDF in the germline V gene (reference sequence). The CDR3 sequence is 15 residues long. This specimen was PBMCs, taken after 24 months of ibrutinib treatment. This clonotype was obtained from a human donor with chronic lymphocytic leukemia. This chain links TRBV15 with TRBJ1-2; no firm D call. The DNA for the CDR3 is TGTGCCACCAGCAGAGACCTAGGGACTAACTATGGCTACACCTTC. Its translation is CATSRDLGTNYGYTF.